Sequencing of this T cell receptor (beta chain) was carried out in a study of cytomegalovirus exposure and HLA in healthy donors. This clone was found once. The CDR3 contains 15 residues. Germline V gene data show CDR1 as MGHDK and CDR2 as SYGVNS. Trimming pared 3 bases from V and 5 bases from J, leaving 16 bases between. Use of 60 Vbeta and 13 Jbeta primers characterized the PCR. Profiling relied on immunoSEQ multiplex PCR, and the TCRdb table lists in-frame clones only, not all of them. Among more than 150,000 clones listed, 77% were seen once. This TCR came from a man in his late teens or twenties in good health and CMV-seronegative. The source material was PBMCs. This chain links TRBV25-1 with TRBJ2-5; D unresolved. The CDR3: CASSDILQARETQYF. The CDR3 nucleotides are TGTGCCAGCAGTGATATCCTCCAGGCCCGGGAGACCCAGTACTTC.